This TCR beta chain was documented in a study of blood T cell repertoires in COVID-19. In the study overall: Samples taken during acute and convalescent COVID-19 were collected in the United States, Italy and Spain. Sample material is recorded as cDNA or gDNA derived from T cells, B-cell-depleted T cells, or PBMCs.

The CDR3 runs to 15 residues. Germline V gene data show CDR1 as SGHNT and CDR2 as YYREEE (reference sequence). V lost 5 bases, J lost 4 bases, and 16 bases lay in between. Per the original methods: Amplifying reference gene primers gave estimates of nucleated cell counts. Using immunoSEQ multiplex PCR, the repertoire was profiled, and TCRdb retains in-frame clones only, with some absent. That table is the source of V, J and clone size, and D and trimming were worked out from the DNA. The data show about 180,000 clones, about 86% seen once. This rearrangement joins TRBV5-4 to TRBJ1-3; a weak D match, TRBD1 (6 bases). What was sequenced was peripheral blood. This TCR came from a middle-aged man with active or convalescent COVID-19. CDR3 sequence: CASRLNQGSGNTIYF. The CDR3 region has the DNA TGTGCCAGCAGATTAAACCAGGGGTCCGGAAACACCATATATTTT.